The rows below give T cell receptor beta chains drawn from one sample of a study of radiotherapy plus CTLA-4 blockade in lung cancer. The repertoire was sequenced with immunoSEQ multiplex PCR; TCRdb's copy has only in-frame clones and lacks some. The sample lists tens of thousands of clones; about 72% were seen once. The source material was peripheral blood, sampled from a patient treated with radiotherapy plus ipilimumab. The receptor set was obtained from a human donor with non-small cell lung cancer who had stable disease on radiotherapy plus ipilimumab. The CDR3 runs from the conserved cysteine through the conserved F or W. A D gene is named only where the DNA matches it firmly. Clone size appears in some rows only: once, few, many, or a class for an expanded clone.

j_gene,d_gene,abundance,v_gene,CDR3aa,CDR3nt
TRBJ1-1,TRBD1,NA,TRBV5-4,CASSLPGTGNTEAFF,TGTGCCAGCAGCTTACCCGGGACAGGGAACACTGAAGCTTTCTTT
TRBJ1-1,TRBD1,NA,TRBV18,CASSQTGGDTEAFF,TGTGCCAGCTCACAAACAGGGGGAGACACTGAAGCTTTCTTT
TRBJ1-5,NA,NA,TRBV28,CASSWWGNSNQPQHF,TGTGCCAGCAGCTGGTGGGGTAATAGCAATCAGCCCCAGCATTTT
TRBJ2-1,NA,NA,TRBV7-8,CASSREEGGLSYNEQFF,TGTGCCAGCAGCCGTGAGGAGGGGGGCCTCTCCTACAATGAGCAGTTCTTC
TRBJ1-3,NA,NA,TRBV2,CASSESKKGGNTIYF,TGTGCCAGCAGTGAATCGAAAAAGGGTGGAAACACCATATATTTT
TRBJ2-5,NA,NA,TRBV18,CASSPRPGARNQETQYF,TGTGCCAGCTCACCACGTCCAGGGGCGAGGAACCAAGAGACCCAGTACTTC
TRBJ1-5,TRBD1,NA,TRBV7-9,CASSPPSTGGPNQPQHF,TGTGCCAGCAGCCCGCCCTCAACAGGGGGCCCCAATCAGCCCCAGCATTTT
TRBJ1-6,NA,few,TRBV4-2,CASSHPTGGVSPLHF,TGTGCCAGCAGCCATCCGACCGGGGGTGTCTCACCCCTCCACTTT
TRBJ1-1,TRBD1,NA,TRBV4-2,CASSQVGTGGQAFF,TGTGCCAGCAGCCAAGTTGGGACAGGGGGACAAGCTTTCTTT
TRBJ1-5,TRBD1,NA,TRBV5-1,CASSLRDSMNQPQHF,TGCGCCAGCAGCTTGAGGGACAGCATGAATCAGCCCCAGCATTTT
TRBJ1-1,TRBD1,NA,TRBV7-9,CASSEGQGLGGEAFF,TGTGCCAGCAGCGAGGGACAGGGGTTGGGTGGTGAAGCTTTCTTT
TRBJ1-1,TRBD1,NA,TRBV19,CASSSRQGTEAFF,TGTGCCAGTAGTTCTAGACAGGGTACTGAAGCTTTCTTT
TRBJ1-5,NA,NA,TRBV19,CASSSREGGTTNQPQHF,TGTGCCAGTAGCTCACGGGAGGGCGGGACGACAAATCAGCCCCAGCATTTT
TRBJ2-3,NA,NA,TRBV7-2,CASSLRFSRDDTQYF,TGTGCCAGCAGCTTACGGTTTTCAAGGGATGATACGCAGTATTTT
TRBJ2-3,NA,few,TRBV5-6,CASSRGTPGDTQYF,TGTGCCAGCAGCCGTGGGACACCGGGGGATACGCAGTATTTT
TRBJ1-4,NA,few,TRBV18,CASSNRTATNEKLFF,TGTGCCAGCTCTAACCGGACAGCAACTAATGAAAAACTGTTTTTT
TRBJ2-3,TRBD2,NA,TRBV7-3,CASSLPTSGGAADTQYF,TGTGCCAGCAGCTTACCCACTAGCGGGGGGGCGGCAGATACGCAGTATTTT
TRBJ2-3,TRBD2,NA,TRBV6-1,CASSVGRAGKYF,TGTGCCAGCAGTGTCGGCCGAGCGGGGAAGTATTTT
TRBJ2-2,NA,NA,TRBV6-5,CASSWNTGELFF,TGTGCCAGCAGTTGGAACACCGGGGAGCTGTTTTTT
TRBJ1-2,TRBD1,NA,TRBV7-9,CASSPPGGQGAYGYTF,TGTGCCAGCAGCCCCCCCGGCGGACAGGGGGCCTATGGCTACACCTTC
TRBJ1-1,NA,NA,TRBV6-1,CASSESGGDTEAFF,TGTGCCAGCAGTGAATCAGGCGGGGACACTGAAGCTTTCTTT
TRBJ2-5,TRBD2,NA,TRBV4-1,CASSQEELAGGLKETQYF,TGCGCCAGCAGCCAAGAAGAACTAGCGGGGGGTCTTAAAGAGACCCAGTACTTC
TRBJ2-1,NA,NA,TRBV7-6,CASSFRQARYNEQFF,TGTGCCAGCAGCTTTAGGCAGGCCAGATACAATGAGCAGTTCTTC
TRBJ1-1,NA,once,TRBV30,CAWSPGDTEAFF,TGTGCCTGGAGTCCAGGGGACACTGAAGCTTTCTTT
TRBJ2-3,TRBD2,NA,TRBV29-1,CSVETSGGPMDTQYF,TGCAGCGTTGAGACTAGCGGGGGGCCCATGGATACGCAGTATTTT
TRBJ1-4,NA,NA,TRBV29-1,CSVEKVEGEKLFF,TGCAGCGTTGAAAAGGTTGAAGGAGAAAAACTGTTTTTT
TRBJ2-5,NA,NA,TRBV5-1,CASKEGDQETQYF,TGCGCCAGCAAGGAAGGCGACCAAGAGACCCAGTACTTC
TRBJ2-4,NA,NA,TRBV19,CAAGGGGDLDIQYF,TGTGCCGCAGGGGGCGGGGGCGATTTAGACATTCAGTACTTC
TRBJ1-5,NA,NA,TRBV6-6,CASSYSGGDQPQHF,TGTGCCAGCAGTTACTCTGGGGGGGATCAGCCCCAGCATTTT
TRBJ1-1,NA,NA,TRBV19,CASSVTANTEAFF,TGTGCCAGTAGTGTGACAGCGAACACTGAAGCTTTCTTT
TRBJ1-4,TRBD1,NA,TRBV28,CASRQGGFNEKLFF,TGTGCCAGCAGACAGGGGGGTTTTAATGAAAAACTGTTTTTT
TRBJ1-1,NA,NA,TRBV6-5,CASSYSGRPNTEAFF,TGTGCCAGCAGTTACTCGGGGAGGCCGAACACTGAAGCTTTCTTT
TRBJ1-3,TRBD1,NA,TRBV6-1,CASSAVTGPGTIYF,TGTGCCAGCAGTGCTGTGACAGGGCCCGGCACCATATATTTT
TRBJ2-1,NA,NA,TRBV19,CASSIPRVGEQFF,TGTGCCAGTAGTATACCCAGGGTCGGGGAGCAGTTCTTC
TRBJ2-2,NA,NA,TRBV10-2,CASGFQAPNTGELFF,TGCGCCAGCGGCTTCCAGGCGCCCAACACCGGGGAGCTGTTTTTT
TRBJ1-2,NA,NA,TRBV25-1,CASRSGQRGANYGYTF,TGTGCCAGCAGAAGCGGACAGCGTGGGGCTAACTATGGCTACACCTTC
TRBJ1-1,TRBD1,NA,TRBV11-3,CASSYPGQSNTEAFF,TGTGCCAGCAGCTACCCGGGACAGTCAAACACTGAAGCTTTCTTT
TRBJ1-2,TRBD1,NA,TRBV19,CASSIQGDSGYTF,TGTGCCAGTAGTATACAGGGGGACAGTGGCTACACCTTC
TRBJ2-1,NA,few,TRBV28,CASSLVGVIGESNEQFF,TGTGCCAGCAGTTTAGTAGGAGTTATAGGGGAGTCCAATGAGCAGTTCTTC
TRBJ1-2,TRBD1,NA,TRBV4-2,CAGSPTLTGTNYGYTF,TGTGCCGGCAGCCCCACCTTGACAGGGACAAACTATGGCTACACCTTC
TRBJ1-6,NA,NA,TRBV2,CASSDVGGSPLHF,TGTGCCAGCTCGGACGTGGGGGGTTCACCCCTCCACTTT
TRBJ1-2,NA,few,TRBV21-1,CASSFYRGEYGYTF,TGTGCCAGCAGCTTTTACAGGGGTGAGTATGGCTACACCTTC
TRBJ1-2,TRBD1,NA,TRBV7-6,CASSSDRVGYGYTF,TGTGCCAGCAGCTCGGACAGGGTCGGCTATGGCTACACCTTC
TRBJ2-3,TRBD1,NA,TRBV9,CASSVGTGVMTDTQYF,TGTGCCAGCAGCGTAGGTACAGGGGTTATGACAGATACGCAGTATTTT
TRBJ1-1,NA,few,TRBV30,CAWSTSRNTEAFF,TGTGCCTGGAGTACCAGTCGGAACACTGAAGCTTTCTTT
TRBJ1-1,NA,NA,TRBV10-3,CAISEVTEAFF,TGTGCCATCAGTGAGGTCACTGAAGCTTTCTTT
TRBJ1-1,NA,NA,TRBV5-1,CASSLARSDEAFF,TGCGCCAGCAGCTTGGCCCGTTCGGATGAAGCTTTCTTT
TRBJ1-2,NA,few,TRBV7-9,CASSLGEGMIHGYTF,TGTGCCAGCAGCTTAGGGGAGGGTATGATACATGGCTACACCTTC